This T cell receptor beta chain appears in the sequencing data of a study of T cells in localized non-small cell lung cancer. Findings and caveats of the study: In uninvolved adjacent lung, T cell clonality reached its highest value, exceeding tumor. As only one tumor region underwent sequencing, heterogeneity remains possible.

Note on this clone: Antigen unknown.

This CDR3 is built from 16 residues. Germline loops: CDR1 SGDLS, CDR2 YYNGEE. Trimming cost V 4 bases and J 0 bases, with 14 bases left between them. Sequencing used immunoSEQ multiplex PCR; TCRdb keeps in-frame clones, though not all of them. The sample consists of 50,000 to 60,000 clones, around three quarters of them appearing once. This sequence originates from a woman aged 40-75 years with stage II lung adenocarcinoma. The sequences come from PBMCs, collected before any cancer treatment. This chain links TRBV9 with TRBJ2-1; D is uncertain. CDR3 region: CASSKEDRGSYNEQFF. The CDR3 DNA reads TGTGCCAGCAGCAAGGAAGACCGAGGCTCCTACAATGAGCAGTTCTTC.